A single sample is the source of the 30 T cell receptor beta chains below, sequenced in a study of beta chain features in type 1 diabetes. Expressed TCRB transcripts were sequenced because the entire RNA isolate underwent reverse transcription. Generated by immunoSEQ multiplex PCR, the TCRdb table keeps only in-frame clones and is missing some. The sample lists over 500,000 clones, roughly 16% occurring once. Input material: naive CD4+ T cells from blood. All receptors derive from a man aged 18-30 years in good health.

This clone came up a few times. V gene TRBV5-1 combines with J gene TRBJ1-2; D gene unclear. There are 16 residues in the CDR3. V gave up 5 bases and J gave up 1 base, with 18 bases separating them. Germline CDR1 SGHRS, CDR2 YFSETQ. The DNA of the CDR3 is TGCGCCAGCAGTCGCGGGCGGACGGAGCTTAACTATGGCTACACCTTC. Translated, it gives CASSRGRTELNYGYTF.

This clone turned up a few times. The chain carries TRBV25-1 and TRBJ1-1, with 8 bases aligning to TRBD1. Losses at the gene ends were 4 bases for V and 1 base for J; bases not matched to a gene: 5. The germline V gene encodes CDR1 MGHDK and CDR2 SYGVNS. CDR3 length: 15 residues. The DNA of the CDR3 is TGTGCCAGCAGTGTACCGGGACAGGAGAACACTGAAGCTTTCTTT. This codes for CASSVPGQENTEAFF.

This chain links TRBV6-6 with TRBJ2-7, with 11 bases matching TRBD1. The ends lost 5 bases at V and 4 bases at J; junction bases unmatched: 4. The CDR3 totals 14 residues. CDR1 MNHNY and CDR2 SVGAGI come from the germline V gene (reference sequence). For the CDR3, the DNA is TGTGCCAGCAGTGGGGGACAGGGGGTTTACGAGCAGTACTTC. Translation: CASSGGQGVYEQYF.

This clone was seen a handful of times. The chain is built from TRBV7-9 and TRBJ1-2, with D perhaps TRBD1 (5 bases). Germline V CDR1 and CDR2: SEHNR, FQNEAQ (reference sequence). The ends were cut back, 3 bases at V and 4 bases at J, with 9 bases in the middle. The CDR3 is made up of 13 amino acids. CDR3: CASSLGGFYGYTF. The CDR3 nucleotides read TGTGCCAGCAGCTTGGGGGGATTCTATGGCTACACCTTC.

V gene TRBV9 combines with J gene TRBJ2-5; D gene uncertain. Germline values: CDR1 SGDLS, CDR2 YYNGEE. Trimming removed 4 bases from V and 0 bases from J, with 10 bases in between. CDR3 size: 14 residues. CDR3 sequence reads: CASSLNAYQETQYF. In DNA form, the CDR3 reads TGTGCCAGCAGCCTAAACGCGTACCAAGAGACCCAGTACTTC.

This clone was observed a few times. J is TRBJ1-5 and V is TRBV23-1; no definite D call. TRBV23-1 is labeled an ORF, and its function is uncertain. The CDR3 runs to 18 residues. V lost 7 bases, J lost 3 bases, and 25 bases lay in between. CDR3 protein: CASKAGRNRGSPNQPQHF. CDR3 coding DNA: TGCGCCAGCAAGGCGGGCAGGAACCGGGGTAGTCCCAATCAGCCCCAGCATTTT.

The gene calls are TRBV5-1 and TRBJ2-7; no firm D call. V was pared by 0 bases and J by 7 bases, with 17 bases between. Germline CDR1 reads SGHRS; CDR2 reads YFSETQ. This CDR3 region has 15 residues. This chain's CDR3 is CASSLVGSRSVEQYF. As DNA, the CDR3 is TGCGCCAGCAGCTTGGTTGGCAGCCGGTCAGTGGAGCAGTACTTC.

Only a few counts were recorded for this clone. This sequence joins TRBV7-9 and TRBJ1-5; D is undetermined. V shed 2 bases and J shed 4 bases, with 3 bases lying between them. CDR1 and CDR2 (germline): SEHNR, FQNEAQ (reference sequence). The CDR3 has 12 residues. The CDR3 DNA sequence: TGTGCCAGCAGCTTATTAAATCAGCCCCAGCATTTT. Translating gives CASSLLNQPQHF.

About this clone: The identical CDR3 is also encoded by other nucleotide sequences in the sample. This chain connects TRBV11-2 to TRBJ2-4; the D gene is possibly TRBD1 (6 bases). This CDR3 has 16 residues. Germline V lookup: CDR1 SGHAT, CDR2 FQNNGV. Trimming removed 4 bases at V and 0 bases at J, with 13 bases between. CDR3 in amino acids: CASSSRDTRAKNIQYF. The DNA of the CDR3 is TGTGCCAGCAGCTCGAGGGACACCAGAGCCAAAAACATTCAGTACTTC.

In its sample, this clone was seen a few times. The gene calls are TRBV7-2 and TRBJ1-3; D gene ambiguous. Germline CDR1 and CDR2: SGHTA and FQGNSA. V lost 0 bases, J lost 8 bases, and 8 bases lay in between. The CDR3 contains 13 residues. CDR3 amino acids: CASSLATGDTIYF. CDR3 in DNA: TGTGCCAGCAGCTTAGCTACCGGGGACACCATATATTTT.

There are a few counts of this clone. This chain links TRBV5-1 with TRBJ2-7; tentatively, D is TRBD1 or TRBD2 (5 bases each). The germline gives CDR1 SGHRS, CDR2 YFSETQ. Trimming stripped 4 bases from V and 0 bases from J, with 14 bases between. This CDR3 spans 15 amino acids. The CDR3: CASSARGFSSYEQYF. DNA for the CDR3: TGCGCCAGCAGCGCCCGGGGCTTCAGCTCCTACGAGCAGTACTTC.

This clone has a handful of counts. The chain has TRBV9 and TRBJ2-4, with TRBD2 identical over 7 bases. The CDR3 totals 16 residues. With 3 bases clipped from V and 7 bases from J, the junction kept 13 bases outside the gene matches. Germline V lookup: CDR1 SGDLS, CDR2 YYNGEE. In nucleotides, the CDR3 is TGTGCCAGCAGCGAGAGCGGTGGGAGGGTAGGGAACATTCAGTACTTC. The encoded protein is CASSESGGRVGNIQYF.

The chain is built from TRBV5-1 and TRBJ2-7; D might be TRBD1 (5 bases). The germline CDR1 and CDR2 sequences are SGHRS and YFSETQ. Trimming pared 0 bases from V and 0 bases from J, leaving 13 bases between. This CDR3 is built from 16 residues. The chain's CDR3 is CASSLVTASSSYEQYF. In DNA form, the CDR3 reads TGCGCCAGCAGCTTGGTGACAGCCAGCAGCTCCTACGAGCAGTACTTC.

This clone came up a few times. This chain uses TRBV6-1 with TRBJ1-5; possible D gene TRBD1, 6 bases. Looked up from germline, CDR1 is MNHNS and CDR2 is SASEGT. Between the trimmed V and J ends, which lost 0 bases and 3 bases, there was a span of 15 bases. The CDR3 has 17 amino acids. As DNA, the CDR3 is TGTGCCAGCAGTGAAGCCGTGGCAGGGACATTCAATCAGCCCCAGCATTTT. Its translation: CASSEAVAGTFNQPQHF.

This clone was counted only a few times. Other DNA sequences in the same sample also yield this CDR3. The rearrangement uses TRBV6-1 and TRBJ1-1; no firm D call. Trimming took 2 bases from V and 0 from J, leaving 7 bases between them. The CDR3 has 14 amino acids. Germline assignment: CDR1 MNHNS and CDR2 SASEGT. This chain's CDR3 is CASSEIGLNTEAFF. CDR3 coding DNA: TGTGCCAGCAGTGAAATAGGTCTGAACACTGAAGCTTTCTTT.

The genes are TRBV6-5 and TRBJ1-5, with no clear D. The CDR3 has 13 amino acids. CDR1 is MNHEY and CDR2 is SVGAGI in the germline V gene. Trimming cost V 6 bases and J 9 bases, with 15 bases left between them. CDR3 coding DNA: TGTGCCAGCAGGACCGGCCGTGCCGGGCCCCAGCATTTT. This codes for CASRTGRAGPQHF.

V and J are TRBV2 and TRBJ1-5, with 8 bases lining up with TRBD1. Germline CDR1 and CDR2: SNHLY and FYNNEI. The CDR3 is made up of 18 amino acids. V shed 2 bases and J 0 bases; nucleotides not matched to a gene: 9. The CDR3 loop is CASSERDRSRNSNQPQHF. The DNA of the CDR3 is TGTGCCAGCAGTGAACGGGACAGGAGCCGAAATAGCAATCAGCCCCAGCATTTT.

This clone was seen a few times. The chain joins TRBV29-1 to TRBJ2-3; 9 bases map to TRBD1. This CDR3 has 13 residues. Germline V CDR1 and CDR2: SQVTM, ANQGSEA. The CDR3 DNA reads as TGCAGGGCGTGGGACAGGGTCACAGATACGCAGTATTTT. Its protein product is CRAWDRVTDTQYF.

This chain links TRBV28 with TRBJ1-4; TRBD1 agrees at 7 bases. CDR1 is MDHEN, CDR2 SYDVKM, per germline. The CDR3 loop spans 18 amino acids. With V trimmed by 6 bases and J by 5 bases, 18 bases remained unmatched. In nucleotides, the CDR3 is TGTGCCAGCAGAGAAAGGGCACAGGGGAGGCCGGGGAATGAAAAACTGTTTTTT. Its translation: CASRERAQGRPGNEKLFF.

The sample holds a few counts of this clone. The chain joins TRBV7-2 to TRBJ2-7, with 9 bases fitting TRBD2. Trimming removed 2 bases from V and 3 bases from J; junction bases left unmatched: 11. The length of the CDR3 is 17 residues. CDR1 is SGHTA and CDR2 is FQGNSA in the germline V gene. CDR3 in DNA: TGTGCCAGCAGCTTATTCTCACAAGCGGGAGGAGACTACGAGCAGTACTTC. This codes for CASSLFSQAGGDYEQYF.

This clone was counted only a few times. The chain employs TRBV6-4 and TRBJ1-2; D is ambiguous. Looked up from germline, CDR1 is MRHNA and CDR2 is SNTAGT. V was shortened by 4 bases and J by 8 bases, with 20 bases between the two germline ends. The CDR3 totals 15 residues. DNA for the CDR3: TGTGCCAGCAGTGCTACGCACGGGTCGACCTTCGGCTACACCTTC. Its translation is CASSATHGSTFGYTF.

V is TRBV4-1 and J is TRBJ2-7; 7 positions agree with TRBD2. This CDR3 has 18 amino acids. CDR1 and CDR2 from the germline V gene are MGHRA and YSYEKL. Unmatched junction bases numbered 14, after V lost 1 base and J lost 2 bases. This CDR3 reads CASSQGSPGRASTYEQYF. Written as DNA, the CDR3 is TGCGCCAGCAGCCAAGGAAGCCCGGGGAGGGCTTCTACCTACGAGCAGTACTTC.

The V and J genes are TRBV6-4 and TRBJ1-2; 7 nucleotides line up with TRBD1. This CDR3 comprises 13 residues. The germline V gene encodes CDR1 MRHNA and CDR2 SNTAGT. The V and J ends lost 2 bases and 6 bases, in that order; junction bases with no gene match: 3. CDR3 loop: CASSDAGGHGYTF. The CDR3 DNA is TGTGCCAGCAGTGACGCAGGGGGGCATGGCTACACCTTC.

The chain carries TRBV4-2 and TRBJ2-5, with a tentative D call TRBD1 (6 bases). The germline V gene has CDR1 LGHNA and CDR2 YNFKEQ. V lost 4 bases and J lost 6, with 21 bases in between. The CDR3 runs 16 residues. The CDR3 nucleotides read TGTGCCAGCAGCCCCGCTCTAACAGGGAGCTCAAAGACCCAGTACTTC. Translation gives CASSPALTGSSKTQYF.

J is TRBJ1-1 and V is TRBV5-1; D call uncertain. V lost 2 bases to trimming and J lost 0 bases, with 8 bases between them. CDR1 SGHRS and CDR2 YFSETQ come from the germline V gene. The CDR3 is 14 residues long. The CDR3 protein is CASSFDMMNTEAFF. The DNA of the CDR3 is TGCGCCAGCAGCTTTGACATGATGAACACTGAAGCTTTCTTT.

The gene calls are TRBV5-1 and TRBJ1-1, with no clear D. Germline V gives CDR1 SGHRS, CDR2 YFSETQ. The CDR3 is 13 amino acids. V lost 3 bases and J lost 12, with 18 bases in between. CDR3 amino acids: CASSSKEQARPFF. The DNA for the CDR3 is TGCGCCAGCAGCTCCAAGGAACAAGCGCGCCCTTTCTTT.

The chain joins TRBV7-8 to TRBJ2-7; TRBD2 agrees at 7 bases. CDR3 length equals 15 residues. Losses at the gene ends were 1 base for V and 5 bases for J; bases not matched to a gene: 8. Germline V lookup: CDR1 SGHVS, CDR2 FQNEAQ. The CDR3 sequence: CASSLGGGGYHEQYF. The CDR3 DNA reads TGTGCCAGCAGCTTAGGTGGGGGGGGTTACCACGAGCAGTACTTC. The complete variable domain, with remaining parts taken from reference TRBV7-8 and TRBJ2-7, reads GAGVSQSPRYKVAKRGQDVALRCDPISGHVSLFWYQQALGQGPEFLTYFQNEAQLDKSGLPSDRFFAERPEGSVSTLKIQRTQQEDSAVYLCASSLGGGGYHEQYFGPGTRLTVT.

This chain uses TRBV5-1 with TRBJ1-2, with D maybe TRBD1 (6 bases). Germline V CDR1 and CDR2: SGHRS, YFSETQ. Trimming removed 2 bases from V and 4 bases from J, with 12 bases in between. The CDR3 is made up of 14 amino acids. As DNA, the CDR3 is TGCGCCAGCAGCTTACCAACAGGGCCCTATGGCTACACCTTC. Its protein is CASSLPTGPYGYTF.

This clone was detected a few times. This chain links TRBV5-4 with TRBJ2-3; tentatively, D is TRBD1 (6 bases). The CDR3 is 15 amino acids. V gave up 3 bases and J gave up 2 bases, with 13 bases separating them. Per the germline V gene, CDR1 is SGHNT and CDR2 is YYREEE (reference sequence). CDR3 DNA sequence: TGTGCCAGCAGCTCGCGACAGGAGACCACAGATACGCAGTATTTT. Its translation: CASSSRQETTDTQYF.

This sequence joins TRBV7-2 and TRBJ2-5; unclear D gene. Germline loops: CDR1 SGHTA, CDR2 FQGNSA. The length of the CDR3 is 16 residues. Trimming shortened V by 5 bases and J by 4 bases, and 20 bases separated the two germline ends. CDR3 amino acids: CASSPGRIQTRETQYF. CDR3 bases: TGTGCCAGCAGCCCCGGGCGGATCCAAACCCGAGAGACCCAGTACTTC.